This T cell receptor (beta chain) was observed in a study of T cells after somatic rescue of genetic block. Some clones are missing from TCRdb's copy, which holds only in-frame ones; the method was immunoSEQ multiplex PCR. The repertoire holds about 68,000 clones, with around 93% as singletons. Sequencing used peripheral blood mononuclear cells (PBMCs). This TCR derives from a man aged 40-49 years.

CDR3 bases: TGTGCCATCAGTGAGAGGGGCGGTGAAGCTTTCTTT. Amino acids: CAISERGGEAFF. The chain employs TRBV10-3 and TRBJ1-1, with D possibly being TRBD1 (5 bases). Trimming left V 2 bases short and J 7 bases short, with 8 bases between. Germline-derived CDR1 and CDR2 are ENHRY and SYGVKD. The CDR3 runs to 12 residues.